The T cell receptor (beta chain) under discussion was sequenced for a study of a mutant IDH1 vaccine in newly diagnosed glioma. Looking at the study overall: Most patients had radiochemotherapy with temozolomide before enrollment; others had one alone.

CDR1 and CDR2 (germline): SEHNR, FQNEAQ (reference sequence). Deletions cut 1 base from V and 8 bases from J, with 12 bases between. This CDR3 contains 14 residues. Concerning this clone itself: Its antigen remains unidentified.

Time point defined: week 23, last vaccination. All doses held 300 ug of mutant IDH1 20-mer peptide, with topical imiquimod. Clones were sequenced by immunoSEQ multiplex PCR, and TCRdb holds only the in-frame ones, with some missing. The table has 58,000 or so clones, approximately 87% seen once. Source: PBMCs, taken from a glioma patient whose treatment included an IDH1 peptide vaccine. The V call is TRBV7-9, the J call TRBJ2-1, with D unresolved. This receptor was taken from a man aged 40-55 years with glioma. The CDR3 here is CASSLEGWYYEQFF. In DNA form, the CDR3 reads TGTGCCAGCAGCTTAGAAGGCTGGTACTATGAGCAGTTCTTC.